This TCR beta chain appears in the sequencing data of a study of regulatory T cells in long-lasting Graves disease. Points on this clonotype: Being one base from a much bigger clone, this may be a read error. The conserved final phenylalanine or tryptophan is absent from the CDR3, which likely points to a read error.

Germline V CDR1 and CDR2: LGHNT, FRNRAP. This CDR3 region has 12 residues. This sample's time point: newly diagnosed GD, antithyroid drugs for less than 3 months. PBMC RNA served as the TCR library source. Relying on iRepertoire HTBI primers and Arm-PCR of CDR3 regions, the team built TCR beta libraries. One entry per CDR3 protein, called by TCRdb with MiXCR from the multiplex PCR reads. The repertoire holds roughly 500,000 distinct CDR3 sequences, with approximately 15% as singletons. This same sample was also taken into another study, of T cells in Graves' hyperthyroidism and ophthalmopathy.

This chain connects TRBV12-5 to TRBJ2-1; D ambiguous. The end of the DNA aligns better with TRBJ2-5, so the J call may be wrong. This specimen consisted of peripheral blood mononuclear cells (PBMCs), obtained at new diagnosis, from a patient treated with antithyroid drugs. The sequence derives from a man in his thirties or forties with Graves disease. CDR3 region: CASGLVAETQYL. The CDR3 DNA is TGTGCTAGTGGTTTGGTAGCGGAGACCCAGTACCTC.